This TCR beta chain was recorded in a study of cytomegalovirus exposure and HLA in healthy donors. 13 Jbeta primers and 60 Vbeta primers were used for the PCR. Method: immunoSEQ multiplex PCR; TCRdb's copy keeps in-frame clones and lacks some. The sample holds more than 85,000 clones, approximately 80% seen once. Germline assignment: CDR1 SGHAT and CDR2 FQNNGV. CDR3 length equals 15 residues. Trimming shortened V by 4 bases and J by 7 bases, and 16 bases separated the two germline ends. The receptor was isolated from a man aged 25-40 years in good health and CMV-seropositive. J is TRBJ2-2 and V is TRBV11-2; TRBD2 might be the D (5 bases). The sample comprised PBMCs. The CDR3 sequence: CASSSGRGESGELFF. The CDR3 coding sequence is TGTGCCAGCAGCTCCGGCCGTGGGGAGAGCGGGGAGCTGTTTTTT.